A selection of T cell receptor beta chains follows, all from one sample in a study of blood T cell repertoires in COVID-19. Assay used: immunoSEQ multiplex PCR; TCRdb lists only in-frame clones, some missing. The table has about 110,000 clones, 88% seen once. Sequencing was done on a sample of peripheral blood. The receptors were gathered from an older woman who had recovered from COVID-19. Both conserved end residues are part of each CDR3. D genes are given only for firm matches. Size values are once, few and many counts, or a class for expanded clones, and some rows have none.

D	V	size	J	CDR3	DNA
-	TRBV27	-	TRBJ1-6	CASSFEGRNSPLHF	TGTGCCAGCAGTTTCGAGGGGAGGAATTCACCCCTCCACTTT
TRBD1	TRBV7-2	-	TRBJ2-3	CASSSPPGGSTDTQYF	TGTGCCAGCAGCTCCCCCCCAGGGGGCAGCACAGATACGCAGTATTTT
TRBD1	TRBV5-4	-	TRBJ1-5	CASSSGPGGSQPQHF	TGTGCCAGCAGCTCGGGGCCAGGGGGTAGTCAGCCCCAGCATTTT
-	TRBV6-2/TRBV6-3	-	TRBJ2-5	CASSYSTPVETQYF	TGTGCCAGCAGTTACTCCACTCCGGTGGAGACCCAGTACTTC
-	TRBV12-5	-	TRBJ1-1	CASGLSPGGEAFF	TGTGCTAGTGGTTTGTCCCCTGGCGGTGAAGCTTTCTTT
TRBD2	TRBV24-1	few	TRBJ2-1	CATSDSRREYLFF	TGTGCCACCAGTGATTCGAGGCGGGAGTATCTGTTCTTC
TRBD1	TRBV19	-	TRBJ2-7	CASSELPGTGSAEQYF	TGTGCCAGTAGTGAACTCCCCGGGACAGGGAGTGCCGAGCAGTACTTC
TRBD1	TRBV4-2	-	TRBJ1-4	CASSQETPTAGGIEKLFF	TGTGCCAGCAGCCAAGAAACCCCCACGGCAGGGGGCATTGAAAAACTGTTTTTT
TRBD2	TRBV6-2/TRBV6-3	-	TRBJ2-5	CASSYGGLAGGEAQYF	TGTGCCAGCAGTTACGGGGGACTAGCGGGAGGGGAGGCCCAGTACTTC
-	TRBV19	few	TRBJ2-7	CASSRGTAYEQYF	TGTGCCAGTAGCCGGGGGACTGCCTACGAGCAGTACTTC
-	TRBV5-1	-	TRBJ1-2	CASSLDSWYGYTF	TGCGCCAGCAGCCTCGACAGTTGGTATGGCTACACCTTC
-	TRBV7-2	-	TRBJ1-2	CASSRDSNYGYTF	TGTGCCAGCAGCCGTGACAGTAACTATGGCTACACCTTC
TRBD1	TRBV5-6	-	TRBJ1-2	CASSPDRVGYGYTF	TGTGCCAGCAGCCCGGACAGGGTAGGGTATGGCTACACCTTC
-	TRBV11-2	-	TRBJ1-2	CASSLDLVGSYGYTF	TGTGCCAGCAGCTTAGATCTAGTGGGTTCCTATGGCTACACCTTC
-	TRBV6-5	-	TRBJ1-4	CASAQGWEKLFF	TGTGCCAGCGCGCAGGGGTGGGAAAAACTGTTTTTT
TRBD1	TRBV27	-	TRBJ1-2	CASSASGGGDYGYTF	TGTGCCAGCAGTGCCTCAGGGGGCGGCGACTATGGCTACACCTTC
TRBD1	TRBV5-1	-	TRBJ2-7	CASSLVGTGAEQYF	TGCGCCAGCAGCTTGGTAGGGACAGGGGCCGAGCAGTACTTC
-	TRBV29-1	-	TRBJ2-3	CSVEGNAADTQYF	TGCAGCGTTGAAGGGAACGCGGCAGATACGCAGTATTTT
-	TRBV5-1	-	TRBJ2-1	CASSTGNPYNEQFF	TGCGCCAGCAGCACGGGGAACCCCTACAATGAGCAGTTCTTC
TRBD1	TRBV19	once	TRBJ2-1	CASSLDREDGEQFF	TGTGCCAGTTCCCTGGACAGGGAGGATGGTGAGCAGTTCTTC
TRBD2	TRBV7-2	-	TRBJ2-1	CASSSRTSWSYNEQFF	TGTGCCAGCAGCTCTCGGACTAGTTGGTCCTACAATGAGCAGTTCTTC
TRBD2	TRBV5-4	-	TRBJ2-1	CASSFGGSGRASYNEQFF	TGTGCCAGCAGCTTCGGGGGTAGCGGGAGGGCCTCCTACAATGAGCAGTTCTTC
-	TRBV19	-	TRBJ2-7	CASTRGEDYEQYF	TGTGCCAGTACTCGGGGTGAGGACTACGAGCAGTACTTC
-	TRBV6-5	-	TRBJ1-4	CASSLGGFNEKLFF	TGTGCCAGCAGTCTCGGGGGTTTCAATGAAAAACTGTTTTTT
TRBD2	TRBV5-1	-	TRBJ2-1	CASSLDGLAGAFSSYNEQFF	TGCGCCAGCAGCTTGGATGGACTAGCGGGAGCCTTCAGCTCCTACAATGAGCAGTTCTTC
-	TRBV5-4	-	TRBJ2-5	CASSLSGVETQYF	TGTGCCAGCAGCTTGTCCGGAGTTGAGACCCAGTACTTC
-	TRBV29-1	-	TRBJ2-5	CSVTGETQYF	TGCAGCGTTACCGGAGAGACCCAGTACTTC
-	TRBV6-5	-	TRBJ1-4	CASSYVPGSEKLFF	TGTGCCAGCAGTTACGTCCCGGGTAGTGAAAAACTGTTTTTT
TRBD2	TRBV7-2	-	TRBJ2-5	CASSSGPGLAQETQYF	TGTGCCAGCAGCTCAGGTCCGGGACTAGCACAAGAGACCCAGTACTTC
TRBD1	TRBV19	-	TRBJ2-7	CASSGDRGEQYF	TGTGCCAGTAGTGGGGACAGGGGCGAGCAGTACTTC
TRBD1	TRBV6-5	-	TRBJ1-2	CASSYSGTGAYGYTF	TGTGCCAGCAGTTATTCCGGGACAGGGGCCTATGGCTACACCTTC
TRBD2	TRBV29-1	-	TRBJ2-7	CSVVTSRLYEQYF	TGCAGCGTTGTGACTAGCCGTCTCTACGAGCAGTACTTC
TRBD1	TRBV3-1/TRBV3-2	-	TRBJ1-4	CASSQRRGGGGEKLFF	TGTGCCAGCAGCCAGCGGCGAGGGGGCGGCGGTGAAAAACTGTTTTTT
TRBD2	TRBV7-9	-	TRBJ2-1	CASSPSEREREQFF	TGTGCCAGCAGTCCCTCTGAGCGGGAAAGGGAGCAGTTCTTC
-	TRBV7-3	once	TRBJ1-3	CASSLLGGSGNTIYF	TGTGCCAGCAGCTTATTGGGGGGCTCTGGAAACACCATATATTTT
-	TRBV30	-	TRBJ2-3	CAWTAVRGHDTDTQYF	TGTGCCTGGACCGCCGTCAGAGGCCACGATACTGATACGCAGTATTTT
-	TRBV6-5	-	TRBJ2-5	CASRRTVQETQYF	TGTGCCAGCAGGAGGACTGTCCAAGAGACCCAGTACTTC
TRBD1	TRBV19	-	TRBJ2-4	CASSSYRRDRVVGQYF	TGTGCCAGTAGTAGTTATCGGCGGGACAGGGTAGTAGGTCAGTACTTC
TRBD1	TRBV5-1	-	TRBJ1-1	CASSLGDRVGTTEAFF	TGCGCCAGCAGCTTGGGGGACAGGGTTGGGACTACTGAAGCTTTCTTT
TRBD1	TRBV30	-	TRBJ1-3	CAWRARDRWYSGNTIYF	TGTGCCTGGAGGGCCCGGGACAGATGGTACTCTGGAAACACCATATATTTT
-	TRBV3-1/TRBV3-2	-	TRBJ1-3	CASSPTRGGGNTIYF	TGTGCCAGCAGCCCGACGCGGGGCGGGGGAAACACCATATATTTT
-	TRBV7-3	-	TRBJ2-1	CASSLTGAGTNEQFF	TGTGCCAGCAGCTTAACGGGGGCGGGCACTAATGAGCAGTTCTTC
TRBD1	TRBV2	-	TRBJ1-1	CASGRDRGQAFF	TGTGCCAGCGGCCGGGACAGGGGGCAAGCTTTCTTT
TRBD1	TRBV4-3	-	TRBJ1-1	CASSQALTGGKPEAFF	TGCGCCAGCAGCCAAGCCTTGACAGGGGGTAAACCTGAAGCTTTCTTT
-	TRBV24-1	-	TRBJ2-6	CATSDFRAGANVLTF	TGTGCCACCAGTGATTTCAGGGCCGGGGCCAACGTCCTGACTTTC
TRBD1	TRBV15	-	TRBJ2-6	CATSSGQGAGRTNVLTF	TGTGCCACCAGCAGTGGACAGGGGGCGGGCAGGACCAACGTCCTGACTTTC
TRBD1	TRBV7-6	-	TRBJ1-2	CASSFPDRGLSGYTF	TGTGCCAGCAGCTTTCCGGACAGGGGCCTATCCGGCTACACCTTC
TRBD2	TRBV6-5	-	TRBJ2-7	CASRPSVAGTEQYF	TGTGCCAGCAGGCCCTCAGTAGCGGGTACCGAGCAGTACTTC
TRBD1	TRBV5-4	-	TRBJ1-2	CASWEPVAGGPYGYTF	TGTGCCAGCTGGGAACCGGTGGCAGGGGGCCCCTATGGCTACACCTTC